This TCR beta chain is drawn from a study of memory CD4+ T cells and cytomegalovirus serostatus. Study-level points and caveats: CD4+ memory repertoires contained 67 of 164 reported CMV TCRbeta sequences.

Using immunoSEQ multiplex PCR, the repertoire was profiled, and TCRdb retains in-frame clones only, with some absent. The sample holds over 75,000 clones; around 80% are singletons and the top ten take about 3.5%. A note on this clone: Its target is unknown.

Single viable CD3+CD4+CD8-CD45RO+ cells were sorted as the memory CD4+ T cells. The CDR3 covers 17 residues. The germline V and J ends were trimmed by 3 bases and 0 bases, with 14 bases remaining between them. Per the germline V gene, CDR1 is SGHAT and CDR2 is FQDESV (reference sequence). The clonotype originates from an adult in good health and CMV-seropositive. V usage is TRBV11-1 and J usage is TRBJ1-4, with D hard to call. Sequences were obtained from memory CD4+ T cells from blood. The CDR3 here is CASSLRIGASTNEKLFF. The DNA for the CDR3 is TGTGCCAGCAGCTTGCGGATAGGAGCGTCAACTAATGAAAAACTGTTTTTT. The whole variable domain, filled in from reference TRBV11-1 and TRBJ1-4, reads EAEVAQSPRYKITEKSQAVAFWCDPISGHATLYWYRQILGQGPELLVQFQDESVVDDSQLPKDRFSAERLKGVDSTLKIQPAELGDSAMYLCASSLRIGASTNEKLFFGSGTQLSVL.